A selection of T cell receptor beta chains follows, all from one sample in a study of T cell repertoires in cytomegalovirus infection. TCRdb reprocessed the reads with MiXCR, giving one entry per CDR3 protein. Among more than 75,000 distinct CDR3 sequences, about 3.8% were seen once, and the ten largest hold around 4.9%. Specimen: PBMCs. The receptors come from a human donor in good health (CMV status not recorded). Some clones in this sample may be carry-over from other donors' samples. The CDR3 runs from the conserved cysteine through the conserved F or W. Fields, in order: clone size, V gene, J gene, D gene, CDR3 DNA, CDR3 protein. A D gene is named only where the DNA matches it firmly. Only part of the rows carry a size: once, few, many, or a class if the clone is expanded.

>many|TRBV7-8|TRBJ1-3|TRBD1
TGTGCCAGCAGCTCACAGGGGTTTGGAAACACCATATATTTT
CASSSQGFGNTIYF
>many|TRBV4-3|TRBJ1-6|.
TGCGCCAGCAGCCAAGGTGGGGCCGCCGGGTCACCCCTCCACTTT
CASSQGGAAGSPLHF
>many|TRBV7-2|TRBJ1-2|.
TGTGCCAGCAGCTTAGCAGGGAAAGGCTACACCTTC
CASSLAGKGYTF
>many|TRBV20-1|TRBJ1-2|TRBD1
TGCAGTGCTATACCGGGACAGGCCTATGGCTACACCTTC
CSAIPGQAYGYTF
>many|TRBV7-9|TRBJ1-1|.
TGTGCCAGCAGCTCTCCCTCTGAAGCTTTCTTT
CASSSPSEAFF
>many|TRBV3-1|TRBJ2-6|.
TGTGCCAGCAGCCAAGGAGGGGGTAGAATCTCTGGGGCCAACGTCCTGACTTTC
CASSQGGGRISGANVLTF
>many|TRBV20-1|TRBJ1-5|.
TGCAGTGCTAGCATTCTCGGCAGCAATCAGCCCCAGCATTTT
CSASILGSNQPQHF
>many|TRBV27|TRBJ1-5|TRBD1
TGTGCCAGCAGTCTCAACCTGACAGGGTGGCGACAGCCCCAGCATTTT
CASSLNLTGWRQPQHF
>many|TRBV19|TRBJ2-6|.
TGTGCCAGTAGTGTCGAGGGTGCTGGGGCCAACGTCCTGACTTTC
CASSVEGAGANVLTF
>many|TRBV24-1|TRBJ2-6|.
TGTGCCACCAGTGAGGGGCAGGGGACCCCTGGGGCCAACGTCCTGACTTTC
CATSEGQGTPGANVLTF
>many|TRBV4-3|TRBJ1-1|.
TGCGCCAGCAGCCAAGCAGGGGTCCCTGAAGCTTTCTTT
CASSQAGVPEAFF
>many|TRBV2|TRBJ2-7|TRBD1
TGTGCCAGCAGTGAAGCGCAGCGGACAGGGTTCTACGAGCAGTACTTC
CASSEAQRTGFYEQYF
>many|TRBV7-2|TRBJ1-5|.
TGTGCCAGCAGCTTATCGCGGGGTAATCAGCCCCAGCATTTT
CASSLSRGNQPQHF
>many|TRBV7-8|TRBJ1-5|TRBD1
TGTGCCAGCAAGACCGGGACAGGTGGCAATCAGCCCCAGCATTTT
CASKTGTGGNQPQHF
>many|TRBV28|TRBJ2-7|.
TGTGCCAGCAGTTTGCTGGGGTCCGTCTACGAGCAGTACTTC
CASSLLGSVYEQYF
>many|TRBV27|TRBJ2-7|.
TGTGCCAGCAGTACCCGGGAGGGGGCGGTCGACGAGCAGTACTTC
CASSTREGAVDEQYF
>many|TRBV28|TRBJ1-1|.
TGTGCCAGCACTCCCTACACTAGGACTGAAGCTTTCTTT
CASTPYTRTEAFF
>many|TRBV28|TRBJ2-7|.
TGTGCCAGCAGTTTCAGTTACCCTGCCGCTTACGAGCAGTACTTC
CASSFSYPAAYEQYF
>many|TRBV7-2|TRBJ1-3|.
TGTGCCAGCAGCTTAGGTATTGCGAGCTCTGGAAACACCATATATTTT
CASSLGIASSGNTIYF
>.|TRBV6-5|TRBJ2-1|.
TGTGCCAGCAGTTACTTGGGGGGCTTCGACGCCTACAATGAGCAGTTCTTC
CASSYLGGFDAYNEQFF